This T cell receptor beta chain was obtained from a study of radiotherapy plus CTLA-4 blockade in lung cancer. Study as a whole: For 15% to 20% of patients, objective responses occurred, and approximately 33% had disease control.

Here immunoSEQ multiplex PCR was the method, and the copy in TCRdb shows in-frame clones only, minus some. The data contain about 15,000 clones, more than 75% of them singletons. Regarding the study as a whole: The best prediction of response reportedly came from early blood T cell clone dynamics, with interferon-beta. Blood-borne expansion of tumor-derived TCR clones followed radiotherapy plus ipilimumab.

CDR3 length: 14 residues. V was pared by 5 bases and J by 7 bases, with 4 bases of the junction left unmatched. Germline values: CDR1 SNHLY, CDR2 FYNNEI. For this clone: Antigen unknown.

The chain links TRBV2 to TRBJ2-1; TRBD1 aligns across 11 bases. The source of this sequence is a human donor with non-small cell lung cancer that progressed on radiotherapy plus ipilimumab. Some clones in this sample may be carry-over from other donors' samples. Sequencing used peripheral blood, obtained from a patient treated with radiotherapy plus ipilimumab. CDR3 sequence reads: CASSKDRGRNEQFF. CDR3 coding DNA: TGTGCCAGCAGTAAGGACAGGGGGCGGAATGAGCAGTTCTTC.